These 5 T cell receptor beta chains came from one sample sequenced in a study of T cell repertoires in ileal Crohn's disease. Noted time point: neoterminal ileum biopsy at postoperative endoscopy, about 6 months after surgery. Using immunoSEQ multiplex PCR, the repertoire was profiled, and TCRdb retains in-frame clones only, with some absent. Of some 11,000 clones listed, approximately 77% are singletons. Source material: ileal tissue. The receptor set was obtained from an adult with Crohn's disease.

The chain combines TRBV4-1 with TRBJ2-2; D uncertain. From germline, CDR1 is MGHRA and CDR2 YSYEKL. Trimming took off 1 base at V and 6 bases at J, with 9 bases between the two ends. The CDR3 loop spans 14 amino acids. The DNA of the CDR3 is TGCGCCAGCAGCCAAGCAGTCAGGTCCGGGGAGCTGTTTTTT. Amino acid sequence: CASSQAVRSGELFF.

The V call is TRBV2, the J call TRBJ2-2; no reliable D call. The CDR3 consists of 13 residues. The ends were cut back, 7 bases at V and 2 bases at J, with 8 bases in the middle. CDR1 SNHLY and CDR2 FYNNEI come from the germline V gene. DNA for the CDR3: TGTGCCAGCAAATACAGAAACACCGGGGAGCTGTTTTTT. This sequence encodes CASKYRNTGELFF.

The chain combines TRBV5-1 with TRBJ2-2; D may be TRBD2 (6 bases). This CDR3 contains 16 residues. Germline CDR1 SGHRS, CDR2 YFSETQ. Trimming left V 0 bases short and J 4 bases short, with 13 bases between. The CDR3 is CASSLAPGRATGELFF. CDR3 in DNA: TGCGCCAGCAGCTTGGCACCCGGGAGAGCCACCGGGGAGCTGTTTTTT.

The chain combines TRBV5-1 with TRBJ1-1, with no clear D. Between the trimmed V and J ends, which lost 1 base and 11 bases, there was a span of 15 bases. Germline CDR1 SGHRS, CDR2 YFSETQ. The CDR3 loop spans 13 amino acids. The DNA of the CDR3 is TGCGCCAGCAGCTTGATTCCGGGAATTGATGCTTTCTTT. This gives the protein CASSLIPGIDAFF.

The rearrangement joins TRBV7-9 to TRBJ2-7, with D tentatively TRBD1 (6 bases). The CDR3 has 15 amino acids. The ends were cut back, 0 bases at V and 3 bases at J, with 12 bases in the middle. The germline gives CDR1 SEHNR, CDR2 FQNEAQ (reference sequence). The CDR3 bases are TGTGCCAGCAGCTTAGCTCGGGACACCGACTACGAGCAGTACTTC. It is translated as CASSLARDTDYEQYF.